This T cell receptor beta chain was found in a study of blood T cell repertoires in COVID-19. Using immunoSEQ multiplex PCR, the repertoire was profiled, and TCRdb retains in-frame clones only, with some absent. The sample yields about 490,000 clones, 75% to 90% seen once. The CDR3 is made up of 17 amino acids. The J segment lost 7 bases and the V segment lost 0 bases, leaving 14 bases of the junction unmatched. CDR1 is LGHDT and CDR2 is YNNKEL in the germline V gene (reference sequence). The specimen sequenced was peripheral blood. The TCR originated in a human donor in a cohort sampled during active COVID-19. The chain combines TRBV3-1 (or the pseudogene TRBV3-2) with TRBJ1-1; TRBD1 agrees at 7 bases. DNA for the CDR3: TGTGCCAGCAGCCAAGATTGGCAATCGGGACAGCAGATTGAAGCTTTCTTT. This sequence encodes CASSQDWQSGQQIEAFF.